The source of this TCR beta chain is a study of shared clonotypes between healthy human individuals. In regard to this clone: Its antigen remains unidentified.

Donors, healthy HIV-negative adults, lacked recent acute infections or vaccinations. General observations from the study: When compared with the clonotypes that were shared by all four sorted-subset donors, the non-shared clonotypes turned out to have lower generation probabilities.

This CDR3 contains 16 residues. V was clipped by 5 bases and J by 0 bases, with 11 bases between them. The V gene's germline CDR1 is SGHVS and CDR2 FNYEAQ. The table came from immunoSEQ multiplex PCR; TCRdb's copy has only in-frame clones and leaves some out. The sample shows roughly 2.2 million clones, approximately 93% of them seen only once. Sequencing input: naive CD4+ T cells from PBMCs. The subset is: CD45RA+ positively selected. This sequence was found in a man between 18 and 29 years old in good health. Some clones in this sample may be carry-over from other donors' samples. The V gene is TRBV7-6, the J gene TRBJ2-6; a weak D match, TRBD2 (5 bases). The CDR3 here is CASSQEGASGANVLTF. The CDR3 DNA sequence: TGTGCCAGCAGCCAAGAGGGTGCCTCTGGGGCCAACGTCCTGACTTTC.